These T cell receptor beta chains were read from a single sample in a study of CD8 T cells in ankylosing spondylitis. MiXCR, run by TCRdb on the 5' RACE reads, gives a single entry per CDR3 protein. The repertoire holds some 450,000 distinct CDR3 sequences, with 15% to 20% as singletons. Sequenced sample: blood, either unsorted or a sorted T cell fraction (not recorded which). The source of these receptors is a male donor with ankylosing spondylitis. Both conserved end residues are part of each CDR3. The D gene is left open where the match is weak. Size tells how often a clone was seen (once, few, many) or the class of an expanded clone, and some rows leave it out.

J	size	V	D	CDR3	DNA
TRBJ1-6	-	TRBV20-1	-	CSAPPVRADSPLHF	TGCAGTGCTCCCCCCGTCAGGGCTGATTCACCCCTCCACTTT
TRBJ1-1	few	TRBV5-1	-	CASSQIGQAGSNTEAFF	TGCGCCAGCAGCCAAATCGGGCAGGCCGGGTCGAACACTGAAGCTTTCTTT
TRBJ1-1	few	TRBV18	-	CASSPSVEPNTEAFF	TGTGCCAGCTCACCAAGTGTCGAACCGAACACTGAAGCTTTCTTT
TRBJ1-1	few	TRBV25-1	-	CASSPPGLGDTEAFF	TGTGCCAGCAGTCCCCCCGGCCTCGGGGACACTGAAGCTTTCTTT
TRBJ2-1	-	TRBV6-2/TRBV6-3	-	CASSSERPLNEQFF	TGTGCCAGCAGTTCGGAGAGACCCCTCAATGAGCAGTTCTTC
TRBJ2-3	-	TRBV14	-	CASSQGVFSTDTQYF	TGTGCCAGCAGCCAAGGGGTGTTTAGCACAGATACGCAGTATTTT
TRBJ2-5	many	TRBV24-1	TRBD2	CATSGYGSGAQETQYF	TGTGCCACCAGTGGGTACGGTAGCGGGGCCCAAGAGACCCAGTACTTC
TRBJ2-1	-	TRBV3-1	-	CASSQVQGNNEQFF	TGTGCCAGCAGCCAAGTTCAAGGGAATAATGAGCAGTTCTTC
TRBJ2-1	-	TRBV18	TRBD1	CASSPAYRGTLDSNEQFF	TGTGCCAGCTCACCAGCTTACAGGGGAACCTTGGATTCCAATGAGCAGTTCTTC
TRBJ1-2	-	TRBV30	-	CASNGYTF	TGTGCCTCAAATGGCTACACCTTC
TRBJ1-1	many	TRBV29-1	-	CSVSRATNTEAFF	TGCAGCGTTTCCAGGGCAACGAACACTGAAGCTTTCTTT
TRBJ1-1	few	TRBV20-1	-	CSARDRRGRTEAFF	TGCAGTGCTAGAGATCGGCGAGGTAGGACTGAAGCTTTCTTT
TRBJ2-5	-	TRBV4-1	TRBD2	CASSPGLVPLETQYF	TGCGCCAGCAGCCCCGGACTAGTACCCCTCGAGACCCAGTACTTC
TRBJ2-1	-	TRBV11-2	-	CASSFGSGLNSRFF	-
TRBJ1-5	-	TRBV7-9	-	CASSYGPDRGSNQPQHF	TGTGCCAGCAGTTATGGCCCTGACCGGGGGAGCAATCAGCCCCAGCATTTT
TRBJ2-2	-	TRBV3-1	TRBD2	CASSPTSGSFRGTGELFF	TGTGCCAGCAGCCCGACTAGCGGGAGCTTTCGAGGGACCGGGGAGCTGTTTTTT
TRBJ1-5	few	TRBV7-9	-	CASSQEDWQPQHF	TGTGCCAGCAGCCAGGAAGACTGGCAGCCCCAGCATTTT
TRBJ2-2	many	TRBV12-3/TRBV12-4	TRBD1	CASSFDRGAGELFF	TGTGCCAGCAGTTTCGACAGGGGGGCCGGGGAGCTGTTTTTT
TRBJ2-3	few	TRBV5-6	TRBD2	CASSPPGAGAADTQYF	TGTGCCAGCAGCCCACCCGGGGCGGGAGCTGCAGATACGCAGTATTTT
TRBJ1-3	-	TRBV29-1	-	CSVDKFSGNTIYF	TGCAGCGTTGACAAGTTCTCTGGAAACACCATATATTTT
TRBJ2-3	-	TRBV4-2	-	CASSQGRAGQTSTDTQYF	TGTGCCAGCAGCCAGGGCCGAGCGGGACAGACTAGCACAGATACGCAGTATTTT
TRBJ2-1	few	TRBV29-1	TRBD1	CSVPPGQVDNEQFF	TGCAGCGTCCCCCCGGGACAGGTAGACAATGAGCAGTTCTTC
TRBJ2-3	-	TRBV20-1	-	CSAPISAEITDTQYF	TGCAGTGCACCGATTTCCGCGGAGATCACAGATACGCAGTATTTT
TRBJ1-4	-	TRBV6-5	-	CASSYSITNEKLFF	TGTGCCAGCAGTTACTCGATCACTAATGAAAAACTGTTTTTT
TRBJ2-5	-	TRBV20-1	TRBD2	CSATSGGMGTETQYF	TGCAGTGCTACTAGCGGGGGTATGGGGACGGAGACCCAGTACTTC
TRBJ2-7	many	TRBV5-1	-	CASSPRTVSYEQYF	TGTGCCAGCAGCCCTCGGACAGTAAGCTACGAGCAGTACTTC
TRBJ2-3	few	TRBV6-1	-	CASREFISPDTQYF	TGTGCCAGCAGGGAATTCATATCCCCAGATACGCAGTATTTT
TRBJ2-3	-	TRBV12-3/TRBV12-4	-	CAIRDGTTDTDTQYF	TGTGCCATCAGGGACGGGACAACCGACACAGATACGCAGTATTTT
TRBJ2-1	many	TRBV10-3	TRBD2	CAIAGTSDNEQFF	TGTGCCATCGCCGGGACTAGCGACAATGAGCAGTTCTTC
TRBJ1-5	few	TRBV2	TRBD1	CASSGTGEGPQHF	TGTGCCAGCAGTGGGACAGGCGAGGGACCCCAGCATTTT
TRBJ1-1	many	TRBV3-1	-	CASSHKAGATEAFF	TGTGCCAGCAGCCACAAAGCGGGAGCCACTGAAGCTTTCTTT
TRBJ2-1	-	TRBV21-1	-	CASSKREGFNEQFF	TGTGCCAGCAGCAAACGAGAGGGGTTCAATGAGCAGTTCTTC
TRBJ1-2	-	TRBV18	-	CASTQDFYGYTF	TGTGCCAGCACGCAAGACTTCTATGGCTACACCTTC
TRBJ2-5	few	TRBV3-1	-	CASSPTRGPPETQYF	TGTGCCAGCAGCCCAACTCGGGGGCCCCCAGAGACCCAGTACTTC
TRBJ2-3	few	TRBV29-1	-	CSGYEGADTQYF	TGCAGCGGGTACGAGGGAGCAGATACGCAGTATTTT
TRBJ1-3	many	TRBV12-3/TRBV12-4	TRBD1	CASKLDRELGDTIYF	TGTGCCAGCAAGCTGGACAGGGAGCTGGGTGACACCATATATTTT
TRBJ2-1	-	TRBV12-3/TRBV12-4	-	CASSLSPIGNEQFF	TGTGCCAGCAGTTTATCTCCAATTGGGAATGAGCAGTTCTTC
TRBJ2-7	many	TRBV28	-	CASSFGGSYEQYF	TGTGCCAGCAGTTTTGGTGGATCCTACGAGCAGTACTTC